These T cell receptor beta chains were read from a single sample in a study of shared clonotypes between healthy human individuals. Assay used: immunoSEQ multiplex PCR; TCRdb lists only in-frame clones, some missing. The sample carries roughly 2,000,000 clones, 93% recorded once. The sample comprised naive CD8+ T cells from PBMCs. Every receptor here comes from a man between 18 and 35 years old in good health. Some clones in this sample may be carry-over from other donors' samples. The CDR3 runs from the conserved cysteine through the conserved F or W. Each record gives: J gene, clone size, D gene, V gene, CDR3 protein, CDR3 DNA. D genes are given only for firm matches. Not every row has a clone size; where given, it reads once, few, many or a size class.

>TRBJ2-5|.|.|TRBV29-1
CSHRTEGTQYF
TGCAGCCACCGCACCGAAGGGACCCAGTACTTC
>TRBJ2-7|.|TRBD2|TRBV4-1
CASSHRGTSGSYEQYF
TGCGCCAGCAGCCACAGGGGGACTAGCGGAAGCTACGAGCAGTACTTC
>TRBJ2-3|.|.|TRBV19
CASSVIGDTQYF
TGTGCCAGTAGTGTGATAGGAGATACGCAGTATTTT
>TRBJ1-2|.|.|TRBV7-9
CASSTYRDGGRDGYTF
TGTGCCAGCAGCACATACCGGGACGGAGGACGAGATGGCTACACCTTC
>TRBJ1-2|.|.|TRBV4-1
CASSQENWKFFNYGYTF
TGCGCCAGCAGCCAAGAAAATTGGAAATTTTTTAACTATGGCTACACCTTC
>TRBJ2-7|.|.|TRBV25-1
CASRDSYEQYF
TGTGCCAGCAGGGATTCCTACGAGCAGTACTTC
>TRBJ2-1|.|.|TRBV28
CASQDPGSYNEQFF
TGTGCCAGCCAGGACCCAGGCTCCTACAATGAGCAGTTCTTC
>TRBJ1-2|.|.|TRBV5-4
CASSPILDQRGYTF
TGTGCCAGCAGCCCGATTTTAGACCAAAGGGGCTACACCTTC
>TRBJ2-1|once|.|TRBV5-4
CASSSSSGNVGQFF
TGTGCCAGCAGTTCGTCTTCGGGAAACGTAGGGCAGTTCTTC
>TRBJ2-1|.|.|TRBV12-5
CASGTTNEQFF
TGTGCTAGTGGAACGACCAATGAGCAGTTCTTC
>TRBJ2-3|.|TRBD1|TRBV27
CATTGTGAADTQYF
TGTGCCACCACCGGGACAGGGGCAGCGGATACGCAGTATTTT
>TRBJ2-1|.|TRBD2|TRBV9
CASSGGTSGQPGPSSYNEQFF
TGTGCCAGCAGCGGAGGGACTAGCGGGCAACCCGGTCCGAGCTCCTACAATGAGCAGTTCTTC
>TRBJ2-7|.|TRBD1|TRBV14
CASSPDRILSYEQYF
TGTGCCAGCAGCCCGGACAGGATCCTATCCTACGAGCAGTACTTC
>TRBJ2-7|.|.|TRBV9
CASSPRDGRYEQYF
TGTGCCAGCAGCCCCCGGGACGGGCGCTACGAGCAGTACTTC
>TRBJ1-1|.|TRBD1|TRBV27
CASSDINRGTEAFF
TGTGCCAGCAGTGATATCAACAGGGGCACTGAAGCTTTCTTT
>TRBJ1-5|.|.|TRBV27
CASSLDGFNQPQHF
TGTGCCAGCAGTCTTGACGGATTCAATCAGCCCCAGCATTTT
>TRBJ2-7|.|.|TRBV27
CASSLVAGGNSYEQYF
TGTGCCAGCAGTCTCGTGGCAGGGGGGAACTCCTACGAGCAGTACTTC
>TRBJ2-3|once|.|TRBV19
CASSIGRSGRAPWTDTQYF
TGTGCCAGTAGTATTGGCCGATCCGGGAGAGCGCCATGGACAGATACGCAGTATTTT
>TRBJ2-3|.|TRBD2|TRBV7-3
CASSLLGSGRTDTQYF
TGTGCCAGCAGCCTATTGGGTAGCGGGAGAACAGATACGCAGTATTTT
>TRBJ2-1|.|TRBD2|TRBV28
CAISGGVQPYNEQFF
TGTGCCATCTCGGGGGGGGTTCAGCCTTACAATGAGCAGTTCTTC
>TRBJ2-3|.|TRBD2|TRBV7-2
CASSLVAGVQTDTQYF
TGTGCCAGCAGCTTAGTAGCGGGAGTTCAGACAGATACGCAGTATTTT
>TRBJ2-1|once|TRBD1|TRBV15
CATSRGRSRTGPSDEQFF
TGTGCCACCAGCAGAGGACGGTCCAGGACAGGGCCATCCGATGAGCAGTTCTTC
>TRBJ2-3|.|.|TRBV5-1
CASSLPPGQITDTQYF
TGCGCCAGCAGCCTACCCCCGGGACAAATCACAGATACGCAGTATTTT
>TRBJ2-7|.|.|TRBV5-1
CASSLAGLEQYF
TGCGCCAGCAGCCTGGCAGGGCTCGAGCAGTACTTC
>TRBJ1-1|.|.|TRBV9
CASSVFGQSEAFF
TGTGCCAGCAGCGTATTTGGCCAGAGTGAAGCTTTCTTT